What follows describes a single T cell receptor (beta chain). Its antigen is still unknown. A much larger clone is a single base away; this may be a read error. Bone marrow was sampled from every patient at the time of active disease. Bone marrow mononuclear cells were isolated by Ficoll-Hypaque density gradient centrifugation. To remove myeloma plasma cells, the cells were labeled with CD138 magnetic microbeads on a MACS separator, and CD138-negative cells were then collected by negative selection. The purity of the isolated cells was checked by flow cytometry with CD138 antibodies on an Attune NxT. Total RNA was extracted using TRIzol reagent and was quantified on a NanoDrop spectrophotometer. Paired RNA-seq and IR-seq were performed on each patient's CD138-negative bone marrow sample. The data were taken from a study of read filtering for tumor transcriptome and immune sequencing (dated by TCRdb to the early 2020s). Looking at the study overall: The cohort consisted of about 17 male and roughly 15 female patients, with a mean age of about 70 years and an age range of roughly 40 to 85. A main aim was a read-filtering strategy for immune repertoire data, specifically whether clonotypes supported by a single read should be removed. Using the same bone marrow samples, the study compared TCR repertoires obtained by targeted immune repertoire sequencing with those obtained by bulk whole-transcriptome sequencing. TCR-region mapped reads per sample ranged from about 4.05 to 11 million with IR-seq versus only roughly 85 to 1273 with RNA-seq. Under revised international staging, about 8 patients fell into R-ISS I, more than 15 into R-ISS II and 6 or 7 into R-ISS III. After DNase treatment, whole-transcriptome libraries were prepared with the TruSeq RNA Access Library Prep Kit.

The CDR3 has 15 amino acids, counting the end cysteine and phenylalanine. Of the read, only the CDR3 DNA is kept; its 45 bases are in frame from base 1. Sequences SGHDT (CDR1) and YYEEEE (CDR2) are obtained from the germline V gene. Starting from approximately 400 ng RNA, TCR libraries were constructed with the Immunoverse kit using molecular barcoded adaptors that cover the alpha/delta and beta/gamma chains. TCR library preparation was performed with the same RNA that was used for transcriptome sequencing. Sequencing of the TCR libraries was done on an Illumina HiSeq 4000 with 2 x 150 cycles. On the study's bioinformatics: With MiXCR, TCR reads were aligned to human V, D, J and C references and assembled into CDR3 clonotypes, with quality filtering and error correction included. The tcR package in R was used for analysis of clonotype counts and gene usage diversity. Raw mapping reads were checked after the RNA-seq reads had been mapped by STAR aligner version 2.5.3a onto the human GRCh37 genome. To test how sequencing depth affects detected clonotypes, IR-seq fastq files were randomly downsampled with Seqtk 1.3. TCRdb applied fastp at Q25 and MiXCR to the public reads, then kept only in-frame beta chains. Duplicate CDR3 protein sequences are folded into a single record with the most common DNA and genes. These V and J calls derive from TCRdb rather than the authors' analysis. The sample table contains tens of thousands of distinct CDR3 sequences; only one count was recorded for around 21% of them. The top ten clones comprise over 13% of the sample.

Overall results and qualifications from the work: When single-read clonotypes were removed, the proportions of shared clonotypes in IR-seq and RNA-seq correlated more strongly. Compared with RNA-seq, IR-seq captured clonotypes at much higher depth and more reliably, and a smaller IR-seq throughput was enough to identify most shared clonotypes. In IR-seq, single-read clonotypes were roughly 84% of clonotypes but approximately 3.5% of total reads; in RNA-seq they were 74.6% of clonotypes and 44.6% of reads. The sorted CD138-negative fraction was not purified T cells but a mixed bone marrow immune population.

Here the chain combines TRBV5-6 and TRBJ2-2; TRBD2 aligns with 8 central bases. The source is a donor at least 40 years old with multiple myeloma. Sequenced sample: a population of CD138-negative cells sorted from bone marrow. The cell subset or site label of this sample denotes: bone marrow mononuclear cells depleted of CD138+ plasma/myeloma cells by negative magnetic selection. CDR3 loop: CASSLRVTSAGEPFF. Here is the DNA: TGTGCCAGCAGCTTGCGAGTGACTAGCGCCGGGGAGCCGTTTTTT.